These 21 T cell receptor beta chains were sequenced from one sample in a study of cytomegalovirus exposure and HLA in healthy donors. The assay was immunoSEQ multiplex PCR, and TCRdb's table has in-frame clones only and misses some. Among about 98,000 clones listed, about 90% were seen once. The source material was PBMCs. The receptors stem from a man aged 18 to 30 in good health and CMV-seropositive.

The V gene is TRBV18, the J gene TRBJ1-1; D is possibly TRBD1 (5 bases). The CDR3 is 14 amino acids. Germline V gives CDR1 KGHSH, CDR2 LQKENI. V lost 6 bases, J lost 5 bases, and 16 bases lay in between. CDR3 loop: CASSSQGVGTEAFF. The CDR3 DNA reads TGTGCCAGCTCCTCTCAGGGTGTTGGAACTGAAGCTTTCTTT.

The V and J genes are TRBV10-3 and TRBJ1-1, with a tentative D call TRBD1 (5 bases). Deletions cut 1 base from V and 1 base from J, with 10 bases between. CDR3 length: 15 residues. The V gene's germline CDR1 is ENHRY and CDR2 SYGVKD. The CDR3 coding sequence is TGTGCCATCAGTGAGTGGGGCGGGGGGAACACTGAAGCTTTCTTT. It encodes CAISEWGGGNTEAFF.

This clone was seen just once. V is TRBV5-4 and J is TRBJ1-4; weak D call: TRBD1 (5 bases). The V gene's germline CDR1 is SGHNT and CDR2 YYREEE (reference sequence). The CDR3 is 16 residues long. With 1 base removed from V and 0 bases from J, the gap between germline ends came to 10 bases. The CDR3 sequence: CASSLSGGATNEKLFF. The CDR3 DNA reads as TGTGCCAGCAGCTTGAGCGGGGGGGCAACTAATGAAAAACTGTTTTTT.

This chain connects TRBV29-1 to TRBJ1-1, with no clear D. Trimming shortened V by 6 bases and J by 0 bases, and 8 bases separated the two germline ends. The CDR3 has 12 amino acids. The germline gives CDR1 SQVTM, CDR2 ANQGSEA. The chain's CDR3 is CSVQQLNTEAFF. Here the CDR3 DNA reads TGCAGCGTCCAACAATTGAACACTGAAGCTTTCTTT.

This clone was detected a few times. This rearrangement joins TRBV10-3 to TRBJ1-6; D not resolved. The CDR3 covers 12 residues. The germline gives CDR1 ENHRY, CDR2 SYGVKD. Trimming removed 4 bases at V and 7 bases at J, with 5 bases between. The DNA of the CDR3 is TGTGCCATCAGTGCCGGGAATTCACCCCTCCACTTT. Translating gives CAISAGNSPLHF.

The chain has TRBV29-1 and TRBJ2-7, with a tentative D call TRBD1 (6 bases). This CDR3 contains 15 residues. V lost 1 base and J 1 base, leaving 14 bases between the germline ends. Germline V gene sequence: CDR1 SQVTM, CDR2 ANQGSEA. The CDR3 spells CSVEGDGQLSYEQYF. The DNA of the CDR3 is TGCAGCGTTGAAGGGGATGGACAGTTGTCCTACGAGCAGTACTTC.

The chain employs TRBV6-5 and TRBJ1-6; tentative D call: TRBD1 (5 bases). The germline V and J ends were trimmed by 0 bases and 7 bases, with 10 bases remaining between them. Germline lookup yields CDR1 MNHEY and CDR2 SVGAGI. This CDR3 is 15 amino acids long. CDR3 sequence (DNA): TGTGCCAGCAGTTACTCGAGACAGCGAAATTCACCCCTCCACTTT. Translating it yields CASSYSRQRNSPLHF.

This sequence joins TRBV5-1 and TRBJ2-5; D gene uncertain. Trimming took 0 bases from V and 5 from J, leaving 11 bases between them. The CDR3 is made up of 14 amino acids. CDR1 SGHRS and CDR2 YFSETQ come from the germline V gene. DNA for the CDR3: TGCGCCAGCAGCTTGGGATTTGGTGCGGAGACCCAGTACTTC. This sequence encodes CASSLGFGAETQYF.

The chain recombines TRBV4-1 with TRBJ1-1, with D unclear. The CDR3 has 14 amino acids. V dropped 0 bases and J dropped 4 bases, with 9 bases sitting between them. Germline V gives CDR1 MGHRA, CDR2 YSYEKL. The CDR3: CASSQDSVPTEAFF. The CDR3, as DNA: TGCGCCAGCAGCCAAGATAGTGTTCCCACTGAAGCTTTCTTT.

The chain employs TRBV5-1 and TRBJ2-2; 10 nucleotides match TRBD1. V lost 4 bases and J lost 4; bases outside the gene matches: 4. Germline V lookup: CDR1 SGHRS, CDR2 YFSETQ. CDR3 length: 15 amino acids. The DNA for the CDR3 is TGCGCCAGCAGCCCCGGGACAGGGGTCACCGGGGAGCTGTTTTTT. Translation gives CASSPGTGVTGELFF.

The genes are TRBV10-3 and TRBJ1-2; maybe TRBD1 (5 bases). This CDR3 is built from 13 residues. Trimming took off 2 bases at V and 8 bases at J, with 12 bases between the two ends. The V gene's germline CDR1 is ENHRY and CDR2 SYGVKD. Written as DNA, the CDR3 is TGTGCCATCAGTGAGGGCCAGGGTTACGGCTACACCTTC. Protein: CAISEGQGYGYTF.

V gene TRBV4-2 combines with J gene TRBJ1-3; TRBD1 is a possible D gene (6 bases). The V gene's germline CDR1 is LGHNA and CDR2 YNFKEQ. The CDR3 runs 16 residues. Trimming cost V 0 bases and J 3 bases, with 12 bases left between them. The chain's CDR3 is CASSQDPPGDGNTIYF. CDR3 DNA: TGTGCCAGCAGCCAAGATCCTCCAGGGGATGGAAACACCATATATTTT.

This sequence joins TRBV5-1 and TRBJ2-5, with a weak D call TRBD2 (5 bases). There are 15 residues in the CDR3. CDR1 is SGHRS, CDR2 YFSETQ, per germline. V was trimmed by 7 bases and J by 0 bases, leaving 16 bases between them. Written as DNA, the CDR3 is TGCGCCAGCTCATCTAGCAGCCCAAACCAAGAGACCCAGTACTTC. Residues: CASSSSSPNQETQYF.

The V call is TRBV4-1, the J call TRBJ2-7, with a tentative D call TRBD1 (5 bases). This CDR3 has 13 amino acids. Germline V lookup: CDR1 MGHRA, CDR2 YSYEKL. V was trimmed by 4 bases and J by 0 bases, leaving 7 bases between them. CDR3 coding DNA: TGCGCCAGCAGCCTTCAGGGCTCCTACGAGCAGTACTTC. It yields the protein CASSLQGSYEQYF.

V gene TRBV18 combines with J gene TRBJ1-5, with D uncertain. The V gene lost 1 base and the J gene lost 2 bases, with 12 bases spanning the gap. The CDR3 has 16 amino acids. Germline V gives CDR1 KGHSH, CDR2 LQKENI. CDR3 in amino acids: CASSPQAPRGNQPQHF. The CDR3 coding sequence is TGTGCCAGCTCACCACAGGCACCGAGGGGCAATCAGCCCCAGCATTTT.

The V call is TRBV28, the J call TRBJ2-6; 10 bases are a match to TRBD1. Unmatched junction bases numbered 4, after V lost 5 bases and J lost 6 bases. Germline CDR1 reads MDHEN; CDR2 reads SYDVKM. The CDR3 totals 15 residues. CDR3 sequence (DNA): TGTGCCAGCAGTCGACGACAGGGGGCGGCCAACGTCCTGACTTTC. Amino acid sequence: CASSRRQGAANVLTF.

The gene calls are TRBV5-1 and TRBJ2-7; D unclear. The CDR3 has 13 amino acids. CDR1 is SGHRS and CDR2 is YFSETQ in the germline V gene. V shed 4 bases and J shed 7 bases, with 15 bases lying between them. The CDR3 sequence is CASSPQVTDEQYF. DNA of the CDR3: TGCGCCAGCAGCCCCCAGGTGACGGATGAGCAGTACTTC.

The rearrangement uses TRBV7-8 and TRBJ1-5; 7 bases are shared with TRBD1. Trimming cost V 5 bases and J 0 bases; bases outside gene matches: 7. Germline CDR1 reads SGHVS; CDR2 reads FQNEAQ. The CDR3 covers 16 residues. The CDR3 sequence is CASSPWDRNSNQPQHF. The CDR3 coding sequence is TGTGCCAGCAGCCCTTGGGACAGAAATAGCAATCAGCCCCAGCATTTT.

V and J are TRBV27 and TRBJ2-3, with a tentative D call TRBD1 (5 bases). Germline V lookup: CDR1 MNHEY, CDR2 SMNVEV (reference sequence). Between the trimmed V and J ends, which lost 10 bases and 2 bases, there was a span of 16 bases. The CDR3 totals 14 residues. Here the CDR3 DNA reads TGTGCCATCAATTGGGGCTTCTACACAGATACGCAGTATTTT. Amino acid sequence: CAINWGFYTDTQYF.

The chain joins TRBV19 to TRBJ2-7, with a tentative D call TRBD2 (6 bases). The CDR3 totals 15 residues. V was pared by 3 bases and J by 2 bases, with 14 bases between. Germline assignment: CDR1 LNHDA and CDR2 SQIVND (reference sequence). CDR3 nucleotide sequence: TGTGCCAGTAGTATTGTCCCCGGGGGTACCTACGAGCAGTACTTC. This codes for CASSIVPGGTYEQYF. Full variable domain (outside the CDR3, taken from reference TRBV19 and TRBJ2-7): DGGITQSPKYLFRKEGQNVTLSCEQNLNHDAMYWYRQDPGQGLRLIYYSQIVNDFQKGDIAEGYSVSREKKESFPLTVTSAQKNPTAFYLCASSIVPGGTYEQYFGPGTRLTVT.

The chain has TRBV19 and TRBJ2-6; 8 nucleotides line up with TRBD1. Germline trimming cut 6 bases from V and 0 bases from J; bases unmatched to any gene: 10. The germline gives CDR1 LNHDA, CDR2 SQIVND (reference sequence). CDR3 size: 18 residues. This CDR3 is CASRIVGTGTSGANVLTF. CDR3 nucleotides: TGTGCCAGTAGAATCGTTGGGACAGGCACCTCTGGGGCCAACGTCCTGACTTTC.